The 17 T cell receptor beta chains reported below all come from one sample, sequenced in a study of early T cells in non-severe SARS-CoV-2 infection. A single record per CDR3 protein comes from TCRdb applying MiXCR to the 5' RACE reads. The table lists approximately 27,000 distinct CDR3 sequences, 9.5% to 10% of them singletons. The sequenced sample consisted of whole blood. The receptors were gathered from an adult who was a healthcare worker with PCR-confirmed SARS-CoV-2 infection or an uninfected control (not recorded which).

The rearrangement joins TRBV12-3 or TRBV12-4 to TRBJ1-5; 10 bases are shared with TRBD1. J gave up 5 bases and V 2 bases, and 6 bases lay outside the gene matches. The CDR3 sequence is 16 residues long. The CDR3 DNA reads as TGTGCCAGCAGTTTAAGGGGACAGGGGCCTCATCAGCCCCAGCATTTT. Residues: CASSLRGQGPHQPQHF.

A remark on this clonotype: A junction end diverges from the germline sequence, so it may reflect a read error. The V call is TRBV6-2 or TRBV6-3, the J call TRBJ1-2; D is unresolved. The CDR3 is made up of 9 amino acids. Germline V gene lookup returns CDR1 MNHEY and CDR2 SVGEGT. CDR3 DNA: TGTGCCAGCAGTTCAGGAATCTCCTTC. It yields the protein CASSSGISF.

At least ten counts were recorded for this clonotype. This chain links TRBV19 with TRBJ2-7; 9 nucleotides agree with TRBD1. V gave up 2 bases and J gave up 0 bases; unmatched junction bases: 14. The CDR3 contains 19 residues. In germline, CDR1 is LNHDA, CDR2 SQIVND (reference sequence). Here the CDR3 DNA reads TGTGCCAGTAGTATATCCGGACAGGGGCATCCCAGTCCCTCCTACGAGCAGTACTTC. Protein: CASSISGQGHPSPSYEQYF.

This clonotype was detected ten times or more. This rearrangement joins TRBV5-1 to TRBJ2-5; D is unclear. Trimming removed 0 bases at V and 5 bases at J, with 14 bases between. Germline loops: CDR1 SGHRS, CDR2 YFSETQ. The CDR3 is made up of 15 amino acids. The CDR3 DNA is TGCGCCAGCAGCTTGGTGGCACGCTCTGGGGAGACCCAGTACTTC. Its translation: CASSLVARSGETQYF.

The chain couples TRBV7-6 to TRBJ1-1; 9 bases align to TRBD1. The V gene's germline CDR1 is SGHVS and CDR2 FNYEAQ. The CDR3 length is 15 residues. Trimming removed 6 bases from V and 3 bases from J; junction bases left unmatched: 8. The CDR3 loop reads CASRRTGGRDTEAFF. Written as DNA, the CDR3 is TGTGCCAGCAGGCGAACAGGGGGCAGGGACACTGAAGCTTTCTTT.

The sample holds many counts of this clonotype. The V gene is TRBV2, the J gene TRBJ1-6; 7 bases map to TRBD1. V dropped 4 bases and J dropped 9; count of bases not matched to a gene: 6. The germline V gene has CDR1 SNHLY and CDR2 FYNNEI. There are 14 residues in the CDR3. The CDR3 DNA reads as TGTGCCAGCAGTGTTACAGGGGTCAGTTCACCCCTCCACTTT. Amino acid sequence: CASSVTGVSSPLHF.

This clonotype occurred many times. The CDR3 sequence: CASTSTPRSNEQFF. CDR3 bases: TGTGCCAGTACCAGTACCCCCCGGAGCAATGAGCAGTTCTTC. This chain joins TRBV19 and TRBJ2-1; no clear D gene. The germline V gene has CDR1 LNHDA and CDR2 SQIVND (reference sequence). CDR3 length: 14 residues. Trimming shortened V by 7 bases and J by 6 bases, and 16 bases separated the two germline ends.

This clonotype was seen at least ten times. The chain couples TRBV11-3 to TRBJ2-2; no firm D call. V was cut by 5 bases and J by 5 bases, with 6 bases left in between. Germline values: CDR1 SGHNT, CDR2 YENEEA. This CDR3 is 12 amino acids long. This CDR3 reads CASSHVTGELFF. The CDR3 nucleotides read TGTGCCAGCAGCCATGTAACCGGGGAGCTGTTTTTT.

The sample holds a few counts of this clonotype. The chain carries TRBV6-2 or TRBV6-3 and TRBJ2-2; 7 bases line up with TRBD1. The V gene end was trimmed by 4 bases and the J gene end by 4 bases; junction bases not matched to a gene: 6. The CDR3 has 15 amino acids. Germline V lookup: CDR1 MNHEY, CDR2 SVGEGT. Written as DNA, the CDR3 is TGTGCCAGCAGTTTCCGGACAGGTAGCACCGGGGAGCTGTTTTTT. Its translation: CASSFRTGSTGELFF.

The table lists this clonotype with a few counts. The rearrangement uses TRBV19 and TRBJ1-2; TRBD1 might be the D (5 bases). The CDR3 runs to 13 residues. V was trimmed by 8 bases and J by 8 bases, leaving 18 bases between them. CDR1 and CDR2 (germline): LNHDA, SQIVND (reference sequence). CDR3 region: CASWKTDDRGYTF. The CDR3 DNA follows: TGTGCCAGTTGGAAGACAGATGATCGCGGCTACACCTTC.

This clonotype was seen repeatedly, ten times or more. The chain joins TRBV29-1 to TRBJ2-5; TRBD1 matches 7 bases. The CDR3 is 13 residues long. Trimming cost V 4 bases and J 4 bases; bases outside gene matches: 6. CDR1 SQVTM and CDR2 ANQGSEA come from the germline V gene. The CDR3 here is CSVARGLGETQYF. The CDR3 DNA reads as TGCAGCGTTGCGAGGGGGCTCGGAGAGACCCAGTACTTC.

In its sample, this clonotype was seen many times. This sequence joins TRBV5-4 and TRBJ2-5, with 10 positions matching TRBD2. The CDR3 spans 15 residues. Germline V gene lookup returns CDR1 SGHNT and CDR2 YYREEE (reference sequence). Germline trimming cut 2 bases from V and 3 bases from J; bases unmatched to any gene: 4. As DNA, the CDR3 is TGTGCCAGCAGCTTCTTAACTAGCGGGGAAGAGACCCAGTACTTC. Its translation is CASSFLTSGEETQYF.

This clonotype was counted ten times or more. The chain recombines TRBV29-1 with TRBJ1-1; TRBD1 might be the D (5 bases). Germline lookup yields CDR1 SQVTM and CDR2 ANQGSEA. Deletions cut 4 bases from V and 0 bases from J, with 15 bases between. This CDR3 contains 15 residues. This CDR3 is CSVGVARGVNTEAFF. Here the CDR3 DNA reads TGCAGCGTTGGAGTAGCACGAGGGGTGAACACTGAAGCTTTCTTT.

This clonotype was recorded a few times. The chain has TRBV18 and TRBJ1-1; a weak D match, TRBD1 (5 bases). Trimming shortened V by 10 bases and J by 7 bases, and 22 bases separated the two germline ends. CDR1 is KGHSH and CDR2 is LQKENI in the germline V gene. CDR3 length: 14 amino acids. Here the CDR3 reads CANTPQGWLGEAFF. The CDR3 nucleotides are TGTGCCAACACGCCGCAGGGTTGGTTAGGTGAAGCTTTCTTT.

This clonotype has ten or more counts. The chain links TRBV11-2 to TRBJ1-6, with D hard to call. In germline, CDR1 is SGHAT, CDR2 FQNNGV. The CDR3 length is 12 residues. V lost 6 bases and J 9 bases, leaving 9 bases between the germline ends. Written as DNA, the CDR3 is TGTGCCAGCAGGGCCCCGGGTTCACCCCTCCACTTT. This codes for CASRAPGSPLHF. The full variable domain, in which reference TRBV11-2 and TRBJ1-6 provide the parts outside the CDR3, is EAGVAQSPRYKIIEKRQSVAFWCNPISGHATLYWYQQILGQGPKLLIQFQNNGVVDDSQLPKDRFSAERLKGVDSTLKIQPAKLEDSAVYLCASRAPGSPLHFGNGTRLTVT.

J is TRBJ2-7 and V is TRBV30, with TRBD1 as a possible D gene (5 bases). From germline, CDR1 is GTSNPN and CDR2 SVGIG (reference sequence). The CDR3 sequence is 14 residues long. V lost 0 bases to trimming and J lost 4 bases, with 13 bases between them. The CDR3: CAWSVGIKGYEQYF. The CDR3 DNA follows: TGTGCCTGGAGTGTAGGTATTAAGGGGTACGAGCAGTACTTC.

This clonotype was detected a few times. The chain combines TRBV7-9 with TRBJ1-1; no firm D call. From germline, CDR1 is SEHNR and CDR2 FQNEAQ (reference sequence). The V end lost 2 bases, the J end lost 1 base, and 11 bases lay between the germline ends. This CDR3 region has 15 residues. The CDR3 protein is CASSLRTGQNTEAFF. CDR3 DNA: TGTGCCAGCAGCTTACGGACGGGCCAGAACACTGAAGCTTTCTTT.